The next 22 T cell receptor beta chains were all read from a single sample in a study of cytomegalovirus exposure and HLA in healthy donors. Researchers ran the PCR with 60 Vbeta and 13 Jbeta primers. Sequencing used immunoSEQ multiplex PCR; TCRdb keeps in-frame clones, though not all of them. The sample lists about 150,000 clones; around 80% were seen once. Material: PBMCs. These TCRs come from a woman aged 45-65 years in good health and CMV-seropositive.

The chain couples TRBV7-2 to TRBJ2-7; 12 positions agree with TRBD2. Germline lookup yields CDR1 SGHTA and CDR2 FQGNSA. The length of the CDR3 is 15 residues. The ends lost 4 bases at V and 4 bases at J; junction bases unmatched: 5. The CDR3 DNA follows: TGTGCCAGCAGCTCGACTAGCGGGAGACGATACGAGCAGTACTTC. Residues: CASSSTSGRRYEQYF.

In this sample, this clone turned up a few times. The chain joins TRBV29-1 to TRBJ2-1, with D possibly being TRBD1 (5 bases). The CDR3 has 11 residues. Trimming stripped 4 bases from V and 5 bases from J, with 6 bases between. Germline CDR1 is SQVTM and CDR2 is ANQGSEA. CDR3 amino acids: CSVGQNNEQFF. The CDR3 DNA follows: TGCAGCGTTGGACAGAACAATGAGCAGTTCTTC.

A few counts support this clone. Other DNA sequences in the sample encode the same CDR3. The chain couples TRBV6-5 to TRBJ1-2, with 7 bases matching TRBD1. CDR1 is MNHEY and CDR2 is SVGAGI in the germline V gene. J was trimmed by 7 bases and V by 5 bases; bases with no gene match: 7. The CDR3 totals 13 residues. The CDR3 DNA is TGTGCCAGCAGTCGACAGGGAGGAGGTGGCTACACCTTC. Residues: CASSRQGGGGYTF.

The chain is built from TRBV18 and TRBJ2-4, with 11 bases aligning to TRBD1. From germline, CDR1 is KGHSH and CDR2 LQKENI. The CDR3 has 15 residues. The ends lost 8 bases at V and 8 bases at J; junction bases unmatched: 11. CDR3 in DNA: TGTGCCAGCACGTCCAAAACGGGACAGGGGGACATTCAGTACTTC. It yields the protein CASTSKTGQGDIQYF.

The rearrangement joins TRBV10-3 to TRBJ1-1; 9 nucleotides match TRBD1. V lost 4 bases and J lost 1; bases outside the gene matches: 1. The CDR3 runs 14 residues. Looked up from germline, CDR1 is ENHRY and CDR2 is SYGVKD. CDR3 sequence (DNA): TGTGCCATCAGTGGGACAGGGGCGAACACTGAAGCTTTCTTT. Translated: CAISGTGANTEAFF.

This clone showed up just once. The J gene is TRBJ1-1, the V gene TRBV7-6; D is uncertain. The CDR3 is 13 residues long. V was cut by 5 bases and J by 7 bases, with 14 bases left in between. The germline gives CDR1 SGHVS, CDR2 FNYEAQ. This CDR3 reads CASSPSAGSEAFF. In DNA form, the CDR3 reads TGTGCCAGCAGCCCGAGTGCCGGGAGTGAAGCTTTCTTT.

The CDR3 nucleotides are TGTGCCAGTAGTATAGAACCGGGGACTGAAGCTTTCTTT. Translated, it gives CASSIEPGTEAFF. The V call is TRBV19, the J call TRBJ1-1, with D uncertain. Germline V gene sequence: CDR1 LNHDA, CDR2 SQIVND (reference sequence). With 0 bases removed from V and 5 bases from J, the gap between germline ends came to 7 bases. The CDR3 length is 13 residues.

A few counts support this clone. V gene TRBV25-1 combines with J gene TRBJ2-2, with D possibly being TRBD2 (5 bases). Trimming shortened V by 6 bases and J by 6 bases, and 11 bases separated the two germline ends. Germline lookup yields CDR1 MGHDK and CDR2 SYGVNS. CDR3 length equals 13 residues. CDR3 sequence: CASRQRLSGELFF. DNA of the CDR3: TGTGCCAGCAGGCAACGACTATCCGGGGAGCTGTTTTTT.

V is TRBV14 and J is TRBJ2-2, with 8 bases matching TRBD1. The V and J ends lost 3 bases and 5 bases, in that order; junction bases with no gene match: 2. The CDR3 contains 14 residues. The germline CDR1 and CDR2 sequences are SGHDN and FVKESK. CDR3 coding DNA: TGTGCCAGCAGCCACAGGGGGCGAACCGGGGAGCTGTTTTTT. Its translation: CASSHRGRTGELFF.

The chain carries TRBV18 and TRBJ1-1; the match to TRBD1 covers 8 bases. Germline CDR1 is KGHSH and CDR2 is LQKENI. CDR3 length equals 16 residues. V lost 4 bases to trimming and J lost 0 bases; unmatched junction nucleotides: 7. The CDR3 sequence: CASSRRRTGLNTEAFF. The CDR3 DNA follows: TGTGCCAGCTCACGGAGACGGACAGGGCTGAACACTGAAGCTTTCTTT.

DNA for the CDR3: TGTGCCAGCAGCACGACAGTCTACGAGCAGTACTTC. Its protein product is CASSTTVYEQYF. The chain couples TRBV5-5 to TRBJ2-7; D possibly corresponds to TRBD1 (5 bases). This CDR3 has 12 amino acids. The V end lost 4 bases, the J end lost 3 bases, and 8 bases lay between the germline ends. Germline-derived CDR1 and CDR2 are SGHKS and YYEKEE (reference sequence).

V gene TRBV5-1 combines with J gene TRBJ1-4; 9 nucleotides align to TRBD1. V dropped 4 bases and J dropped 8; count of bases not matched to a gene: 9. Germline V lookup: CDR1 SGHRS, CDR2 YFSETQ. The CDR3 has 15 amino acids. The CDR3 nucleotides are TGCGCCAGCAGCACCTCGGGACAGGGAGGAGAAAAACTGTTTTTT. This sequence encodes CASSTSGQGGEKLFF.

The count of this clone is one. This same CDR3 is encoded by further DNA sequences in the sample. CDR3 sequence (DNA): TGTGCCAGCAGCTTAGTTTCATCCGGGGAAGTGACAGATACGCAGTATTTT. Translating gives CASSLVSSGEVTDTQYF. The rearrangement uses TRBV7-2 and TRBJ2-3; tentative D call: TRBD2 (5 bases). CDR1 SGHTA and CDR2 FQGNSA come from the germline V gene. CDR3 size: 17 residues. V was clipped by 1 base and J by 3 bases, with 17 bases between them.

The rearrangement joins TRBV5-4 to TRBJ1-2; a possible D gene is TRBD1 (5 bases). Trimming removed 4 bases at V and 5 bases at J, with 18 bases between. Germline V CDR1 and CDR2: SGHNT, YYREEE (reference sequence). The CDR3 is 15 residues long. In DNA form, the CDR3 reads TGTGCCAGCAGCCTAGAGACAGATCCTGGGTATGGCTACACCTTC. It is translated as CASSLETDPGYGYTF.

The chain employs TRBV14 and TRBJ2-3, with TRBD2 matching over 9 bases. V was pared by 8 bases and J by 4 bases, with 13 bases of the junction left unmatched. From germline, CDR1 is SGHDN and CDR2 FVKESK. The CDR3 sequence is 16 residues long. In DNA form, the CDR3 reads TGTGCCAGCCGACCAGCGGGAGGCTTTGGACCAGATACGCAGTATTTT. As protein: CASRPAGGFGPDTQYF. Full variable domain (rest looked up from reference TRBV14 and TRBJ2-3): EAGVTQFPSHSVIEKGQTVTLRCDPISGHDNLYWYRRVMGKEIKFLLHFVKESKQDESGMPNNRFLAERTGGTYSTLKVQPAELEDSGVYFCASRPAGGFGPDTQYFGPGTRLTVL.

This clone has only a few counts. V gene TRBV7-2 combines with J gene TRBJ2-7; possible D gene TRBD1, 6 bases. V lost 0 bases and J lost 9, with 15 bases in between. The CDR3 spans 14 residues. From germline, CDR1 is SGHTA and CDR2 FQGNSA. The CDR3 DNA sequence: TGTGCCAGCAGCTTAGCCAGGGGTGGTATAGGGCAGTACTTC. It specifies CASSLARGGIGQYF.

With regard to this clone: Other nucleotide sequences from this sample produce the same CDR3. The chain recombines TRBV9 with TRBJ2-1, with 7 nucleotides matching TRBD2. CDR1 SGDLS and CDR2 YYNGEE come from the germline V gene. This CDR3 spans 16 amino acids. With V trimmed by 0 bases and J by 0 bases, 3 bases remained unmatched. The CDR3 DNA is TGTGCCAGCAGCGTAGGCGGCGGGGGCTCCTACAATGAGCAGTTCTTC. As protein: CASSVGGGGSYNEQFF. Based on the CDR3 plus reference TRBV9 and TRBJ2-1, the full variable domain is DSGVTQTPKHLITATGQRVTLRCSPRSGDLSVYWYQQSLDQGLQFLIQYYNGEERAKGNILERFSAQQFPDLHSELNLSSLELGDSALYFCASSVGGGGSYNEQFFGPGTRLTVL.

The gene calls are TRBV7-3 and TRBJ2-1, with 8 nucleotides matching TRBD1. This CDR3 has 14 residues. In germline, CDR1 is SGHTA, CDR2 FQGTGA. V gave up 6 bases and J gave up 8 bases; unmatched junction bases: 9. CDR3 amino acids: CASSHTGGNDEQFF. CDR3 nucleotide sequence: TGTGCCAGCAGTCATACAGGGGGGAACGATGAGCAGTTCTTC.

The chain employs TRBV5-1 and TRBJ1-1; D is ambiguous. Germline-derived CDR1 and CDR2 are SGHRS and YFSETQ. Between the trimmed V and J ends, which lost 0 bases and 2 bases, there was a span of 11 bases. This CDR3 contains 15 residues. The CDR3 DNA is TGCGCCAGCAGCTTGGTTGGCGGGGTAAACACTGAAGCTTTCTTT. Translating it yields CASSLVGGVNTEAFF.

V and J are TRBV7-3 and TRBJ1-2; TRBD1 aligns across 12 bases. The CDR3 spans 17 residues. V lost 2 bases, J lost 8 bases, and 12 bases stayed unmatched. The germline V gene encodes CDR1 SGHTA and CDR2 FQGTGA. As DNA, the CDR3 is TGTGCCAGCAGCTTATTCCCACCAGGGACAGGGGGCGGAGGCTACACCTTC. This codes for CASSLFPPGTGGGGYTF.

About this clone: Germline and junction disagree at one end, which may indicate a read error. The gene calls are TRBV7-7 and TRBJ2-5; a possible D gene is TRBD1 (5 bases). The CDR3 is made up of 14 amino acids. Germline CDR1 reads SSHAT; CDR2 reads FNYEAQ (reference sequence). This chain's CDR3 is CASSLGVGLETQYF. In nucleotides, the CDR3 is TGTGCTAGCAGCTTAGGGGTTGGGCTGGAGACCCAGTACTTC. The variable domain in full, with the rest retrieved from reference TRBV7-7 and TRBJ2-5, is GAGVSQSPRYKVTKRGQDVTLRCDPISSHATLYWYQQALGQGPEFLTYFNYEAQPDKSGLPSDRFSAERPEGSISTLTIQRTEQRDSAMYRCASSLGVGLETQYFGPGTRLLVL.

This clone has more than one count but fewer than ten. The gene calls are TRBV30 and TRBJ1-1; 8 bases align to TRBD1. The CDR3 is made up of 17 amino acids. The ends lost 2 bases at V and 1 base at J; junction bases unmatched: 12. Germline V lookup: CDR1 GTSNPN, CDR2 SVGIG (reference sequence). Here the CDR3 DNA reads TGTGCCTGGAGTCCCCTACGACAGGGGCGATCGAACACTGAAGCTTTCTTT. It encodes CAWSPLRQGRSNTEAFF.